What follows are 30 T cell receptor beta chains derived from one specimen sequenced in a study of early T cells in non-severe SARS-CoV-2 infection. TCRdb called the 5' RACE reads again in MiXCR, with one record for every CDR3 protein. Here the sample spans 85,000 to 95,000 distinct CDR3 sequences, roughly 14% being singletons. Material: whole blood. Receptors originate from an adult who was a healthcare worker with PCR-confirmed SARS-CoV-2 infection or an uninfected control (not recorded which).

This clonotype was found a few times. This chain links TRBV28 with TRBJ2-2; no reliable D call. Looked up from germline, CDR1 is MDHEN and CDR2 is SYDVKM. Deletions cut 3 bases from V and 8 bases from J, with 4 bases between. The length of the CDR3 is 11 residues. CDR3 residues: CASSFSGELFF. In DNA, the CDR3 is TGTGCCAGCAGTTTCTCGGGGGAGCTGTTTTTT.

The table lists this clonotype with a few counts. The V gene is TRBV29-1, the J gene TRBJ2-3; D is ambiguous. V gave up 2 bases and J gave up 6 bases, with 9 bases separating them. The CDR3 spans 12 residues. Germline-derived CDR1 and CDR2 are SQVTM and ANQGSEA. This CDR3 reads CSVEKFGDTQYF. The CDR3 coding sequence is TGCAGCGTTGAAAAATTTGGGGATACGCAGTATTTT.

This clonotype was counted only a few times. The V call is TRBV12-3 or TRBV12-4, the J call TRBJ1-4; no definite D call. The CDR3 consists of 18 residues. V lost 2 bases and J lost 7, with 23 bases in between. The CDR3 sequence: CASSLNAVTAWSGEKLFF. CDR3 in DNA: TGTGCCAGCAGTTTAAACGCCGTTACGGCTTGGTCGGGTGAAAAACTGTTTTTT.

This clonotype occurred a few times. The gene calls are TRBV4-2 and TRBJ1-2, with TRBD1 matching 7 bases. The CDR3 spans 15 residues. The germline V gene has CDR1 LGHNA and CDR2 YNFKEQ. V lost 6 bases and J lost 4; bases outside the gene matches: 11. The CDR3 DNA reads TGTGCCAGCAGTGGGACAGCCTCCAACCTCTATGGCTACACCTTC. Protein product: CASSGTASNLYGYTF.

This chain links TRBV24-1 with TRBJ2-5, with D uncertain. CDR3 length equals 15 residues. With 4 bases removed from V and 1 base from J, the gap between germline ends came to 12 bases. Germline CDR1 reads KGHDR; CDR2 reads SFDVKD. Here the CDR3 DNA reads TGTGCCACCAGTGACCCTGGACGTCCCCAAGAGACCCAGTACTTC. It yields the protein CATSDPGRPQETQYF.

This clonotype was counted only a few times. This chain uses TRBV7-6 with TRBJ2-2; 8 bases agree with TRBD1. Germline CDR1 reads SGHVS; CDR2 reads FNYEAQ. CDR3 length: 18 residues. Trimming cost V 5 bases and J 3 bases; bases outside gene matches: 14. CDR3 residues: CASSPPFGQGGHTGELFF. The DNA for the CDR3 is TGTGCCAGCAGCCCACCGTTTGGACAGGGCGGGCACACCGGGGAGCTGTTTTTT. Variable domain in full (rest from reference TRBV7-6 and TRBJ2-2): GAGVSQSPRYKVTKRGQDVALRCDPISGHVSLYWYRQALGQGPEFLTYFNYEAQQDKSGLPNDRFSAERPEGSISTLTIQRTEQRDSAMYRCASSPPFGQGGHTGELFFGEGSRLTVL.

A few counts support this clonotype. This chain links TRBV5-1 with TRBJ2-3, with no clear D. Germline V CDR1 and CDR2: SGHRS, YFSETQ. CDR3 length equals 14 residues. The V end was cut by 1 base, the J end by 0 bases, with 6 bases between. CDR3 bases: TGCGCCAGCAGCTTGTCCATTAGCACAGATACGCAGTATTTT. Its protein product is CASSLSISTDTQYF.

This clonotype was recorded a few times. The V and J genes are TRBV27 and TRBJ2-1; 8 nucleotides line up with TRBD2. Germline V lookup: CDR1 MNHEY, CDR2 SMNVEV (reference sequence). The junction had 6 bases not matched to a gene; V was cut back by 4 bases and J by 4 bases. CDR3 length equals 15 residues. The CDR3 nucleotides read TGTGCCAGCAGTTCAGGTAGCGGGGAGTACAATGAGCAGTTCTTC. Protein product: CASSSGSGEYNEQFF.

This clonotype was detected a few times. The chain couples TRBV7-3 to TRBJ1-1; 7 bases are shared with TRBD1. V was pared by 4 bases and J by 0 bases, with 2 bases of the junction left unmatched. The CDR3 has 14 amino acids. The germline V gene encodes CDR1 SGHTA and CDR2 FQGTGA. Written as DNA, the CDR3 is TGTGCCAGCAGCTCGGGACAGATGAACACTGAAGCTTTCTTT. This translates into CASSSGQMNTEAFF. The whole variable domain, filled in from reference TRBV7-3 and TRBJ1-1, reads GAGVSQTPSNKVTEKGKYVELRCDPISGHTALYWYRQSLGQGPEFLIYFQGTGAADDSGLPNDRFFAVRPEGSVSTLKIQRTERGDSAVYLCASSSGQMNTEAFFGQGTRLTVV.

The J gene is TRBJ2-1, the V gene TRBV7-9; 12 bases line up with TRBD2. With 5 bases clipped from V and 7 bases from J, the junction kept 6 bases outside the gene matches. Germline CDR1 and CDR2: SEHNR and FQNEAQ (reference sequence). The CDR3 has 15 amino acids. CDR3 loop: CASSPGLAGMNEQFF. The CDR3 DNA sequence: TGTGCCAGCAGCCCAGGACTAGCGGGGATGAATGAGCAGTTCTTC.

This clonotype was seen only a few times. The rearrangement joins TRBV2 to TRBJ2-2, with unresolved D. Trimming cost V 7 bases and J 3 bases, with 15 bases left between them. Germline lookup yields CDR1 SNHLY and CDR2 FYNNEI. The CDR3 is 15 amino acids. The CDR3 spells CASTKGVGDTGELFF. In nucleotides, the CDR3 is TGTGCCAGCACTAAAGGAGTTGGGGACACCGGGGAGCTGTTTTTT.

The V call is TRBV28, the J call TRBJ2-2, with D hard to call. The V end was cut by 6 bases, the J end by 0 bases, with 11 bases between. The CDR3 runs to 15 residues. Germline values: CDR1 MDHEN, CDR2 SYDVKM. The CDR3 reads CASRTDKSNTGELFF. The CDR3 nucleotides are TGTGCCAGCAGGACTGACAAATCGAACACCGGGGAGCTGTTTTTT.

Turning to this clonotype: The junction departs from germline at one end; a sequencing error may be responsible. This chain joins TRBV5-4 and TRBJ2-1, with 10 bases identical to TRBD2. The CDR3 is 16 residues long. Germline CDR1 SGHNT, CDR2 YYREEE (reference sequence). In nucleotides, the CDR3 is TGTGCCGGCAGCTCTGGGGTTCTAGCGGGGGACAATGAGCAGTTCTTC. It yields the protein CAGSSGVLAGDNEQFF.

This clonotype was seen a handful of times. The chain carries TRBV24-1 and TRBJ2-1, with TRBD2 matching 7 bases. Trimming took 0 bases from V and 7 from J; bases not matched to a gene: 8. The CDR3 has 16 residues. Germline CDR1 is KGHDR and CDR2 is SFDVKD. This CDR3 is CATSDLRWDGGNEQFF. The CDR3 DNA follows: TGTGCCACCAGTGATTTGCGCTGGGACGGGGGGAATGAGCAGTTCTTC.

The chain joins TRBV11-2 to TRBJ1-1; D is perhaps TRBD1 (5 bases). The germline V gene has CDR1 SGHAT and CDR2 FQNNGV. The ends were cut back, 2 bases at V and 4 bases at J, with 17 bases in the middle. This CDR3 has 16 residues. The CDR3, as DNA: TGTGCCAGCAGCTTATGGCCCGGGGCAGGGTCCACTGAAGCTTTCTTT. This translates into CASSLWPGAGSTEAFF. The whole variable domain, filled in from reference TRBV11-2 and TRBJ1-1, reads EAGVAQSPRYKIIEKRQSVAFWCNPISGHATLYWYQQILGQGPKLLIQFQNNGVVDDSQLPKDRFSAERLKGVDSTLKIQPAKLEDSAVYLCASSLWPGAGSTEAFFGQGTRLTVV.

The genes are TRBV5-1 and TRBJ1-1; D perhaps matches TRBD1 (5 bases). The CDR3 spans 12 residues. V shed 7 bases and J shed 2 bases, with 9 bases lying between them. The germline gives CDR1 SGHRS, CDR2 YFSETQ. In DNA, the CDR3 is TGCGCCAGCGGGGGACTTAACACTGAAGCTTTCTTT. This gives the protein CASGGLNTEAFF. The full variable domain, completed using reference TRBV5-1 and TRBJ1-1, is KAGVTQTPRYLIKTRGQQVTLSCSPISGHRSVSWYQQTPGQGLQFLFEYFSETQRNKGNFPGRFSGRQFSNSRSEMNVSTLELGDSALYLCASGGLNTEAFFGQGTRLTVV.

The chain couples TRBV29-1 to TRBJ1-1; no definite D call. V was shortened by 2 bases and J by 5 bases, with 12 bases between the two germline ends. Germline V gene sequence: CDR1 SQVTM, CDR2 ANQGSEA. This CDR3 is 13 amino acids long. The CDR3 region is CSVEWDEMTEAFF. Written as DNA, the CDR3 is TGCAGCGTTGAATGGGATGAGATGACTGAAGCTTTCTTT.

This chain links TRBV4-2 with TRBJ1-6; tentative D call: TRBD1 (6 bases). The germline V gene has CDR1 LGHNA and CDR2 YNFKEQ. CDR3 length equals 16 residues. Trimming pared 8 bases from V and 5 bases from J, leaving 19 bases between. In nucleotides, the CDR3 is TGTGCCAGCTCACCACGGTACAGGGAGAATAATTCACCCCTCCACTTT. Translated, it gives CASSPRYRENNSPLHF.

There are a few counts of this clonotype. The CDR3: CASSLGPSTGELFF. The CDR3 bases are TGTGCCAGCAGCTTGGGACCCAGCACCGGGGAGCTGTTTTTT. This chain links TRBV5-8 with TRBJ2-2; D not resolved. The CDR3 is 14 residues long. V lost 0 bases and J lost 4, with 7 bases in between. Germline V lookup: CDR1 SGHTS, CDR2 YDEGEE.

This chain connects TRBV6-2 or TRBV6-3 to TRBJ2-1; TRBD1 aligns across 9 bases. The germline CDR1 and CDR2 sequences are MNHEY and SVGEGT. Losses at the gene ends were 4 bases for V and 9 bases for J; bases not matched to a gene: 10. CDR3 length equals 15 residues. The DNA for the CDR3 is TGTGCCAGCAGTTTCCCGGGACAGGGTATGGCTGAGCAGTTCTTC. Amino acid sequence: CASSFPGQGMAEQFF.

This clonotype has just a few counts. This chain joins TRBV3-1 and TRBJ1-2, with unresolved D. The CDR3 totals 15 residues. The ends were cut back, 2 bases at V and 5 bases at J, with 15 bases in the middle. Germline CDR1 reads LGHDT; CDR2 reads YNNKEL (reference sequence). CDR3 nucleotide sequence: TGTGCCAGCAGCCAACTAAGACACACCGGGTATGGCTACACCTTC. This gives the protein CASSQLRHTGYGYTF. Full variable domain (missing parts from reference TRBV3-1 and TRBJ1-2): DTAVSQTPKYLVTQMGNDKSIKCEQNLGHDTMYWYKQDSKKFLKIMFSYNNKELIINETVPNRFSPKSPDKAHLNLHINSLELGDSAVYFCASSQLRHTGYGYTFGSGTRLTVV.

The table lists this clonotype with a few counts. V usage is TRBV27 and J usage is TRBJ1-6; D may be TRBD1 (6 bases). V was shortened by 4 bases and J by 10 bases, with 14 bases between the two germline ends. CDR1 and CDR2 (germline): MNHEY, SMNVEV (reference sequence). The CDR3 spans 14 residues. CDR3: CASSSSRGRSPLHF. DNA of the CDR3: TGTGCCAGCAGTTCCTCCCGGGGGCGATCACCCCTCCACTTT.

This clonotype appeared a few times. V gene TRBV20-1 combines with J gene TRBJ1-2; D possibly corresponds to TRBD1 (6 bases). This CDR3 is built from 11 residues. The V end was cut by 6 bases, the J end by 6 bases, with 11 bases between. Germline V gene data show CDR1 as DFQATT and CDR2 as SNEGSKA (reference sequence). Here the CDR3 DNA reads TGCAGTGCGATCAGGGGAAATGGCTACACCTTC. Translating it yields CSAIRGNGYTF.

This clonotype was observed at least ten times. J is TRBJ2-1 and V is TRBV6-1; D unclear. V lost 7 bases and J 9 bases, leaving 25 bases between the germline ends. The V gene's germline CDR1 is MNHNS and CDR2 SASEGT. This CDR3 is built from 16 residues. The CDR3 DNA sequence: TGTGCCAGCAAATCAGTGGCGGAGTCAGTGGTTGGTGAGCAGTTCTTC. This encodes CASKSVAESVVGEQFF.

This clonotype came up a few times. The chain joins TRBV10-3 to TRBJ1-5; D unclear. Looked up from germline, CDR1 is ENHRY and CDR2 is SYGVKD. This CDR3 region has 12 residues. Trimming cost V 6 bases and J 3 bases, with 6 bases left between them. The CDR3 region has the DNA TGTGCCATCAGCCCCGACAATCAGCCCCAGCATTTT. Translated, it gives CAISPDNQPQHF.

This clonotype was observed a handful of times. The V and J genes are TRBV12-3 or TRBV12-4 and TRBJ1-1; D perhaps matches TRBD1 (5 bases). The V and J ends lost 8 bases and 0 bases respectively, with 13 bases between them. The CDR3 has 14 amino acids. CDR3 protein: CASRVTEMNTEAFF. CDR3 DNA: TGTGCCAGCCGGGTGACAGAGATGAACACTGAAGCTTTCTTT.

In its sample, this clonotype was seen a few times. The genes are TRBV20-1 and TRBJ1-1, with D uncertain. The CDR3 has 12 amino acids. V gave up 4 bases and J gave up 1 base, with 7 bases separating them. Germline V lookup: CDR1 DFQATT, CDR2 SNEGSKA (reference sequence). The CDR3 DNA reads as TGCAGTGCTATACAGACGAACACTGAAGCTTTCTTT. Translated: CSAIQTNTEAFF.

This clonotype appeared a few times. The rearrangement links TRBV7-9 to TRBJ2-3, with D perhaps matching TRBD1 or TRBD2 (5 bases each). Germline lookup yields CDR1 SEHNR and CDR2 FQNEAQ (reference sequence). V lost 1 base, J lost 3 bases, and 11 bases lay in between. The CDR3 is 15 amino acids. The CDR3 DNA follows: TGTGCCAGCAGCTTAGAAGGGACCTGGACAGATACGCAGTATTTT. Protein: CASSLEGTWTDTQYF.

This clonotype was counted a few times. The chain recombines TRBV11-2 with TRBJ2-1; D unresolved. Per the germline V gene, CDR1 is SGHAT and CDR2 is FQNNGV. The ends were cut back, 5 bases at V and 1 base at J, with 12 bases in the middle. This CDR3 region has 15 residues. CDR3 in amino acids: CASSTDSGSYNEQFF. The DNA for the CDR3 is TGTGCCAGCAGCACCGACTCGGGTTCCTACAATGAGCAGTTCTTC.

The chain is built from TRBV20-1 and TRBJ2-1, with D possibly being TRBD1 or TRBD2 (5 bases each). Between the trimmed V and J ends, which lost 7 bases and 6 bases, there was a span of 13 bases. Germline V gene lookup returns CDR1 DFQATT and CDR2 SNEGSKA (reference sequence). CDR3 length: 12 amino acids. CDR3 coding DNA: TGCAGTGTGTTGGCGAGGGGCAATGAGCAGTTCTTC. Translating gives CSVLARGNEQFF.